Below are 22 T cell receptor beta chains sequenced from a single sample in a study of CD8+ T cells in alopecia areata. Sequencing templates came from extracted RNA that was reverse transcribed into cDNA. Assay used: immunoSEQ multiplex PCR; TCRdb lists only in-frame clones, some missing. The sample lists about 160,000 clones; approximately 65% were seen once. Treatment defined: oral pan-JAK inhibitor, 5-10 mg twice daily. The sample consisted of CD4+ T cells sorted from blood, taken at week 4, from a patient treated with tofacitinib. The receptors were gathered from a human donor with alopecia areata.

The CDR3 nucleotides read TGTGCCAGCAGCTTAGGGACGGACCCCTATAATTCACCCCTCCACTTT. This translates into CASSLGTDPYNSPLHF. This chain connects TRBV7-6 to TRBJ1-6; D unclear. Germline-derived CDR1 and CDR2 are SGHVS and FNYEAQ. There are 16 residues in the CDR3. V lost 1 base to trimming and J lost 2 bases, with 9 bases between them.

V gene TRBV6-5 combines with J gene TRBJ1-1, with D uncertain. The germline CDR1 and CDR2 sequences are MNHEY and SVGAGI. The CDR3 sequence is 13 residues long. Between the trimmed V and J ends, which lost 6 bases and 4 bases, there was a span of 12 bases. The CDR3 coding sequence is TGTGCCAGCAGCCGCCAGAGTACCACTGAAGCTTTCTTT. It yields the protein CASSRQSTTEAFF.

The genes are TRBV29-1 and TRBJ2-1; D may match TRBD1 or TRBD2 (5 bases each). Trimming shortened V by 6 bases and J by 12 bases, and 27 bases separated the two germline ends. The CDR3 length is 15 residues. Germline V gene lookup returns CDR1 SQVTM and CDR2 ANQGSEA. The CDR3 nucleotides read TGCAGCGTACTCTCCGGGACGGACATTTGGAGTGGGCAGTTCTTC. Its protein product is CSVLSGTDIWSGQFF.

This clone was counted between two and nine times. The gene calls are TRBV6-4 and TRBJ2-5; D ambiguous. Germline V lookup: CDR1 MRHNA, CDR2 SNTAGT. This CDR3 has 14 amino acids. Trimming removed 0 bases from V and 0 bases from J, with 5 bases in between. This CDR3 reads CASSDSVYQETQYF. CDR3 in DNA: TGTGCCAGCAGTGACTCGGTCTACCAAGAGACCCAGTACTTC.

V is TRBV4-1 and J is TRBJ1-1, with 9 bases fitting TRBD1. CDR3 length equals 17 residues. Per germline, CDR1 MGHRA and CDR2 YSYEKL. The junction had 14 bases not matched to a gene; V was cut back by 1 base and J by 8 bases. The CDR3 DNA reads TGCGCCAGCAGCCAAGTGTGGGGACAGGGAGGGACAGGCGAAGCTTTCTTT. As protein: CASSQVWGQGGTGEAFF.

The gene calls are TRBV7-2 and TRBJ1-2; unclear D gene. Germline V CDR1 and CDR2: SGHTA, FQGNSA. The CDR3 length is 13 residues. V lost 2 bases to trimming and J lost 2 bases, with 6 bases between them. Written as DNA, the CDR3 is TGTGCCAGCAGCTTAATTCCGAACTATGGCTACACCTTC. Protein sequence: CASSLIPNYGYTF.

The chain employs TRBV7-3 and TRBJ2-1; D might be TRBD1 or TRBD2, each matching 6 bases. V lost 5 bases and J 4 bases, leaving 15 bases between the germline ends. The germline V gene has CDR1 SGHTA and CDR2 FQGTGA. The CDR3 extends over 15 amino acids. The CDR3, as DNA: TGTGCCAGCAGCCAAGAGGGGGGTCCTTACAATGAGCAGTTCTTC. Amino acids: CASSQEGGPYNEQFF. Variable domain in full (rest from reference TRBV7-3 and TRBJ2-1): GAGVSQTPSNKVTEKGKYVELRCDPISGHTALYWYRQSLGQGPEFLIYFQGTGAADDSGLPNDRFFAVRPEGSVSTLKIQRTERGDSAVYLCASSQEGGPYNEQFFGPGTRLTVL.

The chain combines TRBV29-1 with TRBJ2-5, with 10 nucleotides matching TRBD1. This CDR3 is 14 amino acids long. Per germline, CDR1 SQVTM and CDR2 ANQGSEA. Losses at the gene ends were 6 bases for V and 4 bases for J; bases not matched to a gene: 8. The DNA for the CDR3 is TGCAGCGTGGAGACAGGGGGCTCTCGAGAGACCCAGTACTTC. Translated, it gives CSVETGGSRETQYF.

The chain joins TRBV27 to TRBJ2-4, with 8 bases matching TRBD2. Germline lookup yields CDR1 MNHEY and CDR2 SMNVEV (reference sequence). V trimming: 5 bases; J trimming: 3 bases; junction bases outside the gene matches: 9. The CDR3 consists of 16 residues. CDR3 loop: CASSPGRAQGKNIQYF. CDR3 sequence (DNA): TGTGCCAGCAGTCCCGGGAGGGCTCAGGGCAAAAACATTCAGTACTTC.

The chain employs TRBV5-1 and TRBJ2-3; no firm D call. The CDR3 consists of 13 residues. V dropped 4 bases and J dropped 2 bases, with 8 bases sitting between them. CDR1 is SGHRS, CDR2 YFSETQ, per germline. The CDR3 is CASSAPATDTQYF. Here the CDR3 DNA reads TGCGCCAGCAGCGCCCCGGCCACAGATACGCAGTATTTT.

The rearrangement joins TRBV6-6 to TRBJ1-1, with TRBD1 matching over 8 bases. The germline CDR1 and CDR2 sequences are MNHNY and SVGAGI (reference sequence). V trimming: 5 bases; J trimming: 6 bases; junction bases outside the gene matches: 8. The CDR3 extends over 14 amino acids. The CDR3 protein is CASSRDRTNPEAFF. The CDR3 DNA is TGTGCCAGCAGTCGGGACAGGACAAACCCTGAAGCTTTCTTT.

The chain recombines TRBV5-4 with TRBJ1-5, with TRBD1 matching 11 bases. CDR3 length equals 16 residues. V dropped 2 bases and J dropped 0; count of bases not matched to a gene: 1. Germline CDR1 and CDR2: SGHNT and YYREEE (reference sequence). Here the CDR3 DNA reads TGTGCCAGCAGCTTCGGGACAGGGGGTAGCAATCAGCCCCAGCATTTT. Amino acid sequence: CASSFGTGGSNQPQHF.

The chain recombines TRBV29-1 with TRBJ2-7, with unresolved D. The CDR3 has 11 amino acids. Germline V gene data show CDR1 as SQVTM and CDR2 as ANQGSEA. V lost 5 bases, J lost 1 base, and 6 bases lay in between. This CDR3 is CSVRVSYEQYF. Written as DNA, the CDR3 is TGCAGCGTTAGGGTATCCTACGAGCAGTACTTC.

V gene TRBV4-1 combines with J gene TRBJ1-2, with D maybe TRBD1 (6 bases). Trimming shortened V by 2 bases and J by 2 bases, and 15 bases separated the two germline ends. The V gene's germline CDR1 is MGHRA and CDR2 YSYEKL. The CDR3 covers 16 residues. The DNA for the CDR3 is TGCGCCAGCAGCCAACCGGTTGACAGGACCAACTATGGCTACACCTTC. Amino acid sequence: CASSQPVDRTNYGYTF.

The chain recombines TRBV7-3 with TRBJ2-3; no clear D. CDR3 length: 13 residues. The germline gives CDR1 SGHTA, CDR2 FQGTGA. Trimming cost V 0 bases and J 4 bases, with 5 bases left between them. CDR3 protein: CASSLTRADTQYF. The DNA for the CDR3 is TGTGCCAGCAGCTTAACAAGGGCAGATACGCAGTATTTT.

This chain joins TRBV30 and TRBJ1-5; D uncertain. There are 13 residues in the CDR3. V shed 1 base and J shed 2 bases, with 6 bases lying between them. Germline V lookup: CDR1 GTSNPN, CDR2 SVGIG (reference sequence). The CDR3 loop is CAWSALGNQPQHF. CDR3 DNA: TGTGCCTGGAGTGCCCTCGGCAATCAGCCCCAGCATTTT.

This clone was seen just once. The chain carries TRBV7-2 and TRBJ1-2, with no clear D. V lost 5 bases and J lost 4, with 8 bases in between. Germline loops: CDR1 SGHTA, CDR2 FQGNSA. This CDR3 spans 12 amino acids. CDR3 sequence (DNA): TGTGCCAGCAGCCGCGGACTCTATGGCTACACCTTC. The encoded protein is CASSRGLYGYTF.

This clone was seen only a few times. The J gene is TRBJ2-6, the V gene TRBV4-1, with TRBD1 identical over 10 bases. This CDR3 contains 14 residues. Germline lookup yields CDR1 MGHRA and CDR2 YSYEKL. V trimming: 1 base; J trimming: 12 bases; junction bases outside the gene matches: 3. CDR3 sequence: CASSQVGQGSVLTF. The CDR3, as DNA: TGCGCCAGCAGCCAAGTGGGACAGGGGTCCGTCCTGACTTTC.

The V call is TRBV23-1, the J call TRBJ2-7; D gene unclear. TRBV23-1 is labeled an ORF, and its function is uncertain. The CDR3 covers 12 residues. V was shortened by 6 bases and J by 4 bases, with 10 bases between the two germline ends. The DNA for the CDR3 is TGCGCCAGCAGGCGGAAAGGTTACGAGCAGTACTTC. This translates into CASRRKGYEQYF.

The chain carries TRBV15 and TRBJ1-3; TRBD1 matches at 9 bases. The CDR3 contains 16 residues. Germline V gives CDR1 LNHNV, CDR2 YYDKDF (reference sequence). V shed 5 bases, J shed 3 bases, and the junction held 8 bases outside the gene matches. CDR3 nucleotide sequence: TGTGCCACCAGCGTCCGGGACAGGGCTAATGGAAACACCATATATTTT. Translation gives CATSVRDRANGNTIYF.

This clone has a handful of counts. The CDR3 region is CASSNRQGWDEQFF. CDR3 DNA sequence: TGTGCCAGCAGCAACAGACAGGGGTGGGATGAGCAGTTCTTC. The rearrangement links TRBV11-1 to TRBJ2-1, with TRBD1 identical over 8 bases. CDR3 length equals 14 residues. Losses at the gene ends were 5 bases for V and 8 bases for J; bases not matched to a gene: 8. Germline loops: CDR1 SGHAT, CDR2 FQDESV (reference sequence).

The gene calls are TRBV2 and TRBJ2-7, with D maybe TRBD1 (6 bases). CDR3 length equals 15 residues. The ends were cut back, 0 bases at V and 3 bases at J, with 12 bases in the middle. From germline, CDR1 is SNHLY and CDR2 FYNNEI. The CDR3 DNA is TGTGCCAGCAGTGAAGCTGTGACAGGTTTCTACGAGCAGTACTTC. The encoded protein is CASSEAVTGFYEQYF.